One T cell receptor beta chain is described in this entry. Its cognate antigen has yet to be identified. Base qualities are not at hand, and no much larger clone is one base apart. These data come from a study of vaccination and CD4 T cells after COVID-19 (dated by TCRdb to the early 2020s). Study-level background: SARS-CoV-2 positivity had been established in the convalescent patients by nasal swab PCR, and mild disease was recorded in nine of these patients and severe disease in one. The convalescent cohort included six males and four females, with two Hispanic individuals, seven Caucasians, two Asians and one multiracial person. Participants received two doses of either the Pfizer-BioNTech BNT162b2 vaccine (n=8) or the Moderna mRNA-1273 vaccine (n=2). Post-COVID blood samples were collected from convalescent patients a median of around 96 days after diagnosis, with a range of roughly 30 to 161 days. Post-vaccine blood samples were taken a median of 72 days after the second vaccine dose, with a range of roughly 14 to 241 days. The cultures were stimulated with overlapping spike peptide pools from SARS-CoV-2 and from the common cold coronaviruses HCoV-NL63, HCoV-OC43 and HCoV-229E. In control cultures, a CEFX viral epitope pool was used as positive control, an HIV-1 Nef peptide pool was used as negative control, or no peptide was added. In roughly eleven COVID-19 convalescent patients and a handful of infection-naive healthy vaccine recipients, the spike-specific CD4+ TCR repertoire before mRNA vaccination was compared with the repertoire after mRNA vaccination.

Broad study findings and their caveats: In convalescent patients, nearly all vaccine-specific clones (304 of 307) were found to be mono-reactive for SARS-CoV-2 spike rather than cross-reactive with common cold coronaviruses. In convalescent patients, a median approximately 83% of post-vaccine SARS-CoV-2-reactive clones were detected only after vaccination, and vaccine-specific priming was suggested by this finding. The number of convalescent patients in the study was relatively small, and the study did not examine early timepoints following natural infection. An increase in the median number of SARS-CoV-2-reactive clonotypes from roughly 20 after infection to roughly 36 after vaccination was observed, but the change was not found to be significant.

From the cysteine through the phenylalanine, the CDR3 covers 13 amino acids. The CDR3 DNA has 39 bases and is translated from base 1. V loses 7 bases at its end and J loses 6 bases; junction bases beyond the gene matches: 9. Libraries were made using PCR. TCR sequencing of DNA from cultured CD4+ T cells used the Oncomine TCR Beta short-read assay at the Johns Hopkins FTIC core. The QIAamp micro DNA kit was used to extract genomic DNA from the cultured CD4+ T cells. Oncomine TCR Beta libraries from cultured CD4+ T cells were pooled with unique dual indexes and sequenced on an Illumina iSeq 100. Per the original workflow: Non-productive sequences were filtered out, and CDR3s that did not start with C, did not end with F or W, or were shorter than 7 amino acids were discarded. Antigen-specific clonotypes were identified with the MANAFEST web application by comparing peptide-stimulated wells with reference and other culture wells. To be called positive, a clone needed an FDR below 0.05, an odds ratio above 5, and a productive frequency above 0.1% in at least two of three replicate wells. Cross-reactive clonotypes were defined as significantly expanded in both SARS-CoV-2 spike wells and at least one common cold coronavirus spike condition. CDR3 homology was assessed with Levenshtein distances (stringdist) and unrooted phylogenetic trees (ape) in R version 3.6.1. The raw public reads went through TCRdb reprocessing: fastp at Q25, MiXCR clone calling, in-frame beta chains kept. CDR3 protein duplicates are merged, each entry listing the most common genes and DNA. The V and J calls here are based on TCRdb, not the publication. Here the sample has roughly 6,600 distinct CDR3 sequences; 20% to 25% occur a single time. The biggest ten clones account for 20% to 30% of the sample.

This sample's treatment or condition label indicates: 10-day PBMC culture with coronavirus spike peptide pools or control peptides (ViraFEST assay). The study used the ViraFEST assay, which expanded antigen-specific T cells with peptide pools and then identified expanded clonotypes by TCR sequencing. The convalescent patients' positive SARS-CoV-2 PCR tests were from March to December 2020, which was before the Alpha, Beta and Delta variants emerged in the United States. Each well held some 2 million PBMCs cultured in IMDM containing about 5% human AB serum and about 10 IU/ml IL-2, with 8.5 to 10 ug/ml peptide pools added. Half of the culture medium was replaced with fresh IL-2-containing medium on days 3 and 7. Once the cells had been in culture for over nine days, the EasySep CD4+ T cell isolation kit was used to isolate CD4+ T cells by negative selection. Ficoll-Paque Plus gradient centrifugation was used to isolate PBMCs from whole blood, and the isolated PBMCs were then either used fresh or cryopreserved at -140C. Triplicate wells were generally used for each culture condition.

This TCR derives from a human donor who had recovered from COVID-19. In this chain, TRBV12-3 or TRBV12-4 is recombined with TRBJ2-7; 7 central nucleotides agree with TRBD1. The source was CD4+ T cells from blood, cultured in vitro, collected after SARS-CoV-2 vaccination. The CDR3 region: CASTGQVGLEQYF. Read as DNA, the sequence is TGTGCCAGCACCGGACAGGTTGGGCTCGAGCAGTACTTC.